Below are 11 T cell receptor beta chains sequenced from a single sample in a study of vaccination and CD4 T cells after COVID-19. Regarding treatment: approximately nine-day PBMC culture with coronavirus spike peptide pools or control peptides (ViraFEST assay). At the Johns Hopkins FTIC core, DNA taken from cultured CD4+ T cells was sequenced by way of the Oncomine TCR Beta short-read assay. TCRdb re-called the PCR reads through MiXCR, storing one row per CDR3 protein. The sample lists about 6,300 distinct CDR3 sequences; approximately 73% were seen once. For these TCRs, the target antigens are not known. Specimen: CD4+ T cells from blood, cultured in vitro. The source of these receptors is a human donor who had recovered from COVID-19.

This clonotype was detected once. The CDR3 sequence: CASKNRGGYEQYF. The CDR3 bases are TGTGCCAGCAAGAATCGGGGGGGCTACGAGCAGTACTTC. The chain has TRBV6-1 and TRBJ2-7; 8 nucleotides align to TRBD2. V lost 7 bases and J lost 3; bases outside the gene matches: 5. The CDR3 extends over 13 amino acids. Germline assignment: CDR1 MNHNS and CDR2 SASEGT.

This clonotype was detected only once. The rearrangement joins TRBV7-8 to TRBJ2-1; D is perhaps TRBD2 (6 bases). Germline CDR1 is SGHVS and CDR2 is FQNEAQ. Trimming shortened V by 6 bases and J by 0 bases, and 24 bases separated the two germline ends. The CDR3 totals 19 residues. The chain's CDR3 is CASRKNGGGLYSSYNEQFF. In nucleotides, the CDR3 is TGTGCCAGCAGGAAGAACGGTGGGGGGTTGTACAGCTCCTACAATGAGCAGTTCTTC.

This sequence joins TRBV5-1 and TRBJ2-1; D might be TRBD2 (5 bases). The germline CDR1 and CDR2 sequences are SGHRS and YFSETQ. With 7 bases removed from V and 7 bases from J, the gap between germline ends came to 18 bases. The CDR3 loop spans 14 amino acids. The CDR3 coding sequence is TGCGCCAGCTATCCGGGAACCCCTCCGAATGAGCAGTTCTTC. Translation gives CASYPGTPPNEQFF. Using reference TRBV5-1 and TRBJ2-1 for the parts outside the CDR3, the full variable domain is KAGVTQTPRYLIKTRGQQVTLSCSPISGHRSVSWYQQTPGQGLQFLFEYFSETQRNKGNFPGRFSGRQFSNSRSEMNVSTLELGDSALYLCASYPGTPPNEQFFGPGTRLTVL.

The chain combines TRBV6-1 with TRBJ1-2; D is undetermined. Germline-derived CDR1 and CDR2 are MNHNS and SASEGT. V was cut by 6 bases and J by 1 base, with 12 bases left in between. The CDR3 length is 14 residues. CDR3 DNA sequence: TGTGCCAGCAGCTTGAGCAGATATAACTATGGCTACACCTTC. Its translation is CASSLSRYNYGYTF.

The count of this clonotype is one. The gene calls are TRBV27 and TRBJ2-7, with 10 positions matching TRBD1. The CDR3 contains 16 residues. The junction had 7 bases not matched to a gene; V was cut back by 4 bases and J by 1 base. Germline V gene data show CDR1 as MNHEY and CDR2 as SMNVEV (reference sequence). The CDR3 DNA follows: TGTGCCAGCAGTTATTTGGGACAGGGGCTTTCCTACGAGCAGTACTTC. Protein: CASSYLGQGLSYEQYF.

This clonotype was found a few times. V is TRBV20-1 and J is TRBJ2-5; 10 bases line up with TRBD2. Looked up from germline, CDR1 is DFQATT and CDR2 is SNEGSKA (reference sequence). V was pared by 6 bases and J by 5 bases, with 9 bases of the junction left unmatched. The CDR3 is 14 amino acids. CDR3 bases: TGCAGTGCAACGTTAGCGGGGGGATATGAGACCCAGTACTTC. Its protein is CSATLAGGYETQYF.

The CDR3 DNA reads TGTGCCAGCAGCCGAGGTGGGGGCTATGGCTACACCTTC. It yields the protein CASSRGGGYGYTF. The genes are TRBV7-6 and TRBJ1-2; weak D call: TRBD1 (5 bases). The CDR3 runs 13 residues. V lost 5 bases, J lost 4 bases, and 11 bases lay in between. From germline, CDR1 is SGHVS and CDR2 FNYEAQ.

The rearrangement joins TRBV15 to TRBJ1-1; 7 positions match TRBD1. The CDR3 contains 18 residues. V was clipped by 0 bases and J by 5 bases; unmatched bases: 15. CDR1 is LNHNV and CDR2 is YYDKDF in the germline V gene (reference sequence). DNA for the CDR3: TGTGCCACCAGCAGAGATGCGGGGACAGCCGCAGCAGGGACTGAAGCTTTCTTT. It yields the protein CATSRDAGTAAAGTEAFF. Looking up the rest from reference TRBV15 and TRBJ1-1 gives the full variable domain: DAMVIQNPRYQVTQFGKPVTLSCSQTLNHNVMYWYQQKSSQAPKLLFHYYDKDFNNEADTPDNFQSRRPNTSFCFLDIRSPGLGDTAMYLCATSRDAGTAAAGTEAFFGQGTRLTVV.

V and J are TRBV11-3 and TRBJ1-1, with a possible D match to TRBD1 (5 bases). The CDR3 runs 14 residues. The germline V gene has CDR1 SGHNT and CDR2 YENEEA. V was clipped by 1 base and J by 5 bases, with 11 bases between them. The CDR3 DNA sequence: TGTGCCAGCAGCTTAGTCCAGGGTTCTACTGAAGCTTTCTTT. Translating gives CASSLVQGSTEAFF.

The chain couples TRBV6-5 to TRBJ2-3; D is unresolved. Trimming shortened V by 2 bases and J by 2 bases, and 5 bases separated the two germline ends. In germline, CDR1 is MNHEY, CDR2 SVGAGI. This CDR3 is 13 amino acids long. The DNA for the CDR3 is TGTGCCAGCAGTTACGGGTTCACAGATACGCAGTATTTT. Protein product: CASSYGFTDTQYF.

The chain uses TRBV20-1 and TRBJ1-2; perhaps TRBD1 as D (6 bases). The CDR3 totals 13 residues. Germline lookup yields CDR1 DFQATT and CDR2 SNEGSKA (reference sequence). The V and J ends lost 5 bases and 0 bases respectively, with 10 bases between them. The CDR3 region has the DNA TGCAGTGCTGGGACACCCGCTAACTATGGCTACACCTTC. It translates to CSAGTPANYGYTF.